Below, one T cell receptor (beta chain) is given with its context. Its antigen is unknown. Nothing much larger sits one base from this clone, and base qualities are not available. From its cysteine to its phenylalanine, the CDR3 spans 16 amino acids. CDR3 DNA only is kept here, 48 bases in frame from base 1. For CDR1 and CDR2, the germline V gene lists MGHDK and SYGVNS. The junction carries 15 bases between V and J, which are trimmed by 1 base and 3 bases respectively. These data come from a study of graft-versus-host responses after intestinal transplantation (dated by TCRdb to the early 2020s). For context, the study as a whole: Recipients received multivisceral, liver-intestinal, or isolated intestinal transplants. Graft-versus-host and host-versus-graft alloreactive T cell clones were tracked in the graft, circulation and bone marrow after intestinal transplantation using bulk TCR-beta CDR3 sequencing. Instead of going to the commercial service, samples from a few later patients were sequenced in-house on an Illumina MiSeq and processed with MiXCR. The cohort enrolled approximately 24 intestinal transplant recipients including one retransplant, and a few patients lacking pretransplant specimens were excluded. Alloreactive clones were identified by sequencing pre-transplant mixed lymphocyte reaction products and comparing them with unstimulated pre-transplant donor and recipient T cells. Every recipient was given anti-thymocyte globulin induction, followed by 3 to 4 years of maintenance tacrolimus and steroids. A peak of at least 4% donor T cells among recipient peripheral blood mononuclear cells was the definition used for donor T cell macrochimerism.

In the first month after transplant, blood samples were collected up to 4 times, and after that at least monthly when available. General conclusions and limits of the study: The relatively low number and heterogeneity of intestinal transplant patients limited the conclusions. Early after transplant, declines in HvG clones were associated with peak levels of circulating GvH clones. GvH clones turned up in recipient bone marrow, with some appearing earlier in ileal mucosa or blood, a pattern consistent with an intestinal mucosal origin. In the allografts of patients with donor T cell macrochimerism, GvH to HvG T cell clonal ratios were high.

The library was built by means of the immunoSEQ multiplex PCR assay. For most patients, genomic DNA was subjected to high-throughput TCR-beta CDR3 sequencing by Adaptive Biotechnologies. Regarding the original processing steps: TCR sequencing data were retrieved from Adaptive's ImmunoSEQ software for around 19 patients, whereas a few other patients were processed with MiXCR and VDJtools. CDR3 nucleotide sequences shared between donor and recipient were removed because their origin could not be assigned. To be classed as alloreactive, a clone needed at least 2-fold expansion over unstimulated cells and a minimum CFSE-low frequency of 0.002% (template counts) or 0.001% (read counts). Mappable clones were those detected in sequenced pre-transplant spleen, lymph node, or MLR CFSE-low populations of the donor or recipient. Cumulative frequency of alloreactive clones was calculated as a percentage of all sequences weighted by copy number. TCRdb provides this immuneACCESS table in a form limited to in-frame rearrangements. Some clones are lacking; in checked studies, under half of them reflect an unresolved V gene, and why the rest are absent is not known. From that table come the V and J calls and clone size; the DNA was used to work out D and trimming. The sample table contains almost 8,500 clones; only one count was recorded for roughly 92% of them. The ten most abundant clones make up 2% to 2.5% of the sample.

The clonotype was recovered from a human patient who received an intestinal transplant, so some T cells may come from the graft donor. The input for sequencing was PBMCs, taken 11 days after intestinal transplantation. The receptor chain draws on TRBV25-1 and TRBJ1-1; possibly the D gene is TRBD1, per 5 matching bases. The sequenced DNA is TGTGCCAGCAGTGAATTGGGGGAGGGGTGGGACACTGAAGCTTTCTTT. Translated, this gives CASSELGEGWDTEAFF.